Below, one T cell receptor (beta chain) is given with its context. This clonotype has just a few counts. What antigen it recognizes has not been identified. Per-base quality was not reported, and no clone a single base away is much larger than it. The data stem from a study of early T cells in non-severe SARS-CoV-2 infection (dated by TCRdb to about 2021). Turning to the overall study: Bulk RNA from unsorted whole blood was used for TCR sequencing, so alpha and beta chains could not be paired. The paper as a whole reports these results and caveats: Matching against VDJdb was skewed toward anti-spike CD8 responses, likely underestimated virus-specific expansions, and missed private and CD4 specificities.

The receptor library was made with 5' RACE. TCRdb names NextSeq 500 as the instrument used. Unique molecular identifiers were attached to individual cDNA molecules in the TCR library protocol so that sequencing error and PCR bias could be corrected. Both TCR alpha and beta chains were sequenced, and tight co-correlation was observed between alpha and beta sequence abundances in each sample. The original methods were these. Decombinator V4 was used to annotate the V gene, J gene and CDR3 of the TCR sequences. TCRs were defined as expanded if a significant change between any two time points was detected under a Poisson model with p below 0.0001. Abundances of TCRs were expressed as counts per million after normalisation to the total number of TCRs sequenced in each sample. TRAV1-2 paired with TRAJ12, TRAJ20 or TRAJ33 defined MAIT TCRs, while TRAV10 paired with TRAJ18 defined iNKT TCRs. A search of VDJdb, accessed on 1 November 2021, was run for TCRs annotated to CMV, EBV and SARS-CoV-2, with TCRs annotated for multiple antigens excluded. The public reads were run again by TCRdb, first through fastp at Q25 and then through MiXCR, and only productive beta chains were kept. Every CDR3 protein is listed once, alongside the most common genes and DNA of its rows. For this entry, the V and J calls and clone size follow TCRdb and not the study's own pipeline. The sample table shows over 30,000 distinct CDR3 sequences, and about 6.5% are seen once. Of the sample, 7.6% falls within the top ten clones.

Set within a cohort of healthcare workers in London, UK, this nested case-control study involved weekly PCR testing of nasopharyngeal swabs along with blood sampling. Healthcare workers were recruited during the week of the UK lockdown, between 23 and 31 March 2020, and followed weekly for up to roughly 16 weeks. The CDR3, cysteine through phenylalanine, is 11 amino acids long. Only the CDR3 part of the read is kept: 33 bases, read in frame from the first base. Sequenced sample: whole blood. This receptor was identified in an adult who was a healthcare worker with PCR-confirmed SARS-CoV-2 infection or an uninfected control (not recorded which). The sequence is built from TRBV12-2 and TRBJ1-6; TRBD1 reflects the table's D call only, with no check against the DNA. TRBV12-2 is classified as a pseudogene. This receptor has the CDR3 CASRHQGPLHF. The nucleotides read TGTGCAAGTCGCCACCAGGGACCCCTCCACTTT.